Listed below are T cell receptor beta chains from one sample, sequenced in a study of beta chain features in type 1 diabetes. The table came from immunoSEQ multiplex PCR; TCRdb's copy has only in-frame clones and leaves some out. The sample contains around 310,000 clones, about 14% of which appear only once. Sequenced sample: naive CD4+ T cells from blood. The source of these receptors is a woman younger than 30 with type 1 diabetes. Both conserved end residues are part of each CDR3. D genes are given only for firm matches. A row's size may be missing; if present it is once, few, many or a size class.

V gene	J gene	D gene	clone size	CDR3 protein	CDR3 DNA
TRBV4-1	TRBJ2-1	NA	few	CASSQDRKRMDEQFF	TGCGCCAGCAGCCAAGATCGGAAGCGTATGGATGAGCAGTTCTTC
TRBV28	TRBJ2-7	NA	NA	CASSPNRVEQYF	TGTGCCAGCAGTCCGAACCGGGTCGAGCAGTACTTC
TRBV5-1	TRBJ2-7	TRBD1	few	CASSLSAGGGEQYF	TGCGCCAGCAGCTTGAGCGCAGGGGGCGGAGAGCAGTACTTC
TRBV7-9	TRBJ2-5	TRBD2	few	CASSLSSGRETQYF	TGTGCCAGCAGCTTATCTAGCGGGAGGGAGACCCAGTACTTC
TRBV21-1	TRBJ2-3	NA	few	CASSKETTRTDTQYF	TGTGCCAGCAGCAAAGAGACTACTAGAACAGATACGCAGTATTTT
TRBV30	TRBJ2-3	NA	NA	CARGQNTDTQYF	TGTGCCCGGGGACAAAACACAGATACGCAGTATTTT
TRBV15	TRBJ2-5	TRBD2	NA	CATSRGLASETQYF	TGTGCCACCAGTAGGGGACTAGCGTCGGAGACCCAGTACTTC
TRBV5-1	TRBJ2-1	TRBD1	few	CASSSGGEGEQFF	TGCGCCAGCAGCTCAGGGGGCGAAGGTGAGCAGTTCTTC
TRBV11-3	TRBJ2-2	NA	few	CASSLDLVGHGFTGELFF	TGTGCCAGCAGCTTAGATCTAGTGGGGCATGGATTCACCGGGGAGCTGTTTTTT
TRBV5-4	TRBJ2-5	TRBD2	NA	CASTAGGWEETQYF	TGTGCCAGCACCGCGGGAGGGTGGGAAGAGACCCAGTACTTC
TRBV28	TRBJ2-6	NA	few	CASSFPSSGANVLTF	TGTGCCAGCAGTTTCCCCAGCTCTGGGGCCAACGTCCTGACTTTC
TRBV28	TRBJ1-5	NA	NA	CASSLAGSKPQHF	TGTGCCAGCAGTTTAGCTGGGAGTAAGCCCCAGCATTTT
TRBV7-3	TRBJ1-5	TRBD1	NA	CASSPEDREYYSNQPQHF	TGTGCCAGCAGCCCAGAGGACAGGGAGTACTATAGCAATCAGCCCCAGCATTTT
TRBV14	TRBJ2-1	TRBD2	few	CASSQGLGLPFNEQFF	TGTGCCAGCAGCCAGGGATTGGGACTACCGTTCAATGAGCAGTTCTTC
TRBV7-2	TRBJ2-1	NA	NA	CASSLWDGSGEQFF	TGTGCCAGCAGCTTATGGGACGGGAGCGGTGAGCAGTTCTTC
TRBV6-6	TRBJ2-5	NA	NA	CASSYSTGVETQYF	TGTGCCAGCAGTTACTCTACAGGCGTAGAGACCCAGTACTTC
TRBV5-1	TRBJ2-3	NA	NA	CASSYGSSGDTQYF	TGCGCCAGCAGCTACGGGTCGTCGGGGGATACGCAGTATTTT
TRBV9	TRBJ2-5	TRBD2	NA	CASSVVAGLQETQYF	TGTGCCAGCAGCGTAGTAGCGGGCCTACAAGAGACCCAGTACTTC
TRBV5-4	TRBJ2-1	NA	NA	CASSLGGANEQFF	TGTGCCAGCAGCTTGGGTGGAGCCAATGAGCAGTTCTTC
TRBV7-8	TRBJ2-4	NA	NA	CASSPRGRAAKNIQYF	TGTGCCAGCAGCCCGCGGGGCCGGGCGGCCAAAAACATTCAGTACTTC
TRBV4-3	TRBJ1-2	NA	NA	CASSQASTSRVPYGYTF	TGCGCCAGCAGCCAAGCCTCAACCTCGAGGGTACCGTATGGCTACACCTTC
TRBV30	TRBJ2-1	TRBD2	NA	CAWVSTSGSRDEQFF	TGTGCCTGGGTTTCCACTAGCGGGAGTAGGGATGAGCAGTTCTTC
TRBV18	TRBJ2-1	TRBD2	NA	CASSPLAGGDNEQFF	TGTGCCAGCTCACCACTAGCGGGAGGGGACAATGAGCAGTTCTTC
TRBV5-4	TRBJ1-2	TRBD1	few	CASRAKGQNYGYTF	TGTGCCAGCAGGGCGAAGGGACAGAACTATGGCTACACCTTC
TRBV9	TRBJ2-1	NA	NA	CASSVEAGWLNEQFF	TGTGCCAGCAGCGTAGAGGCGGGATGGCTCAATGAGCAGTTCTTC
TRBV7-2	TRBJ2-7	TRBD2	NA	CASSLWREGREQYF	TGTGCCAGCAGCTTATGGCGGGAGGGAAGGGAGCAGTACTTC
TRBV5-4	TRBJ1-1	NA	few	CASSLGRGEAFF	TGTGCCAGCAGCTTGGGGCGGGGCGAAGCTTTCTTT
TRBV19	TRBJ1-4	NA	few	CASRRQTPNEKLFF	TGTGCCAGTAGAAGACAGACCCCTAATGAAAAACTGTTTTTT
TRBV29-1	TRBJ2-1	NA	NA	CSVGRWEYNEQFF	TGCAGCGTTGGGAGGTGGGAGTACAATGAGCAGTTCTTC